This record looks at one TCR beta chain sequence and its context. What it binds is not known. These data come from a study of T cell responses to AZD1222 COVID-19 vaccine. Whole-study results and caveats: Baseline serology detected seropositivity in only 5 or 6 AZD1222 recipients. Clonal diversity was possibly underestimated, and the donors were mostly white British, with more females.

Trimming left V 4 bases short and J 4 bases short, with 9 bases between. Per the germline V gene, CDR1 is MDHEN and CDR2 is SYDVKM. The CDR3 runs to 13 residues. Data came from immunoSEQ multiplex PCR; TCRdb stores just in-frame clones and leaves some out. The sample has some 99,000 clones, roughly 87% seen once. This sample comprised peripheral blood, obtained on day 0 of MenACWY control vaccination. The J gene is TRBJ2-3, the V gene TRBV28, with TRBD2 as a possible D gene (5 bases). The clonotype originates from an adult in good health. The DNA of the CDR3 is TGTGCCAGCAGTTCCTCGCGGGCAGATACGCAGTATTTT. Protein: CASSSSRADTQYF. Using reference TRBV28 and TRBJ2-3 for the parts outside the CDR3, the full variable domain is DVKVTQSSRYLVKRTGEKVFLECVQDMDHENMFWYRQDPGLGLRLIYFSYDVKMKEKGDIPEGYSVSREKKERFSLILESASTNQTSMYLCASSSSRADTQYFGPGTRLTVL.